This TCR beta chain was observed in a study of control samples from healthy donors and cancer patients. Repertoires were generated with immunoSEQ multiplex PCR, while TCRdb's copy carries only in-frame clones and drops some. The table includes around 120,000 clones, about 90% detected once. The V segment lost 7 bases and the J segment 7 bases; nucleotides outside the gene matches: 12. CDR3 size: 14 residues. Germline CDR1 reads SQVTM; CDR2 reads ANQGSEA. This receptor was taken from a man aged 55 to 69 in good health. This chain uses TRBV29-1 with TRBJ1-4; TRBD1 matches at 7 bases. What was sequenced was blood. As DNA, the CDR3 is TGCAGCGCCACCCTACAGGGGTCGGGTGAAAAACTGTTTTTT. Its protein is CSATLQGSGEKLFF. Full variable domain (outside the CDR3, taken from reference TRBV29-1 and TRBJ1-4): SAVISQKPSRDICQRGTSLTIQCQVDSQVTMMFWYRQQPGQSLTLIATANQGSEATYESGFVIDKFPISRPNLTFSTLTVSNMSPEDSSIYLCSATLQGSGEKLFFGSGTQLSVL.